What follows are 24 T cell receptor beta chains derived from one specimen sequenced in a study of neoadjuvant anti-PD-1 for oral cavity cancer. Profiling relied on immunoSEQ multiplex PCR, and the TCRdb table lists in-frame clones only, not all of them. The sample records 50,000 to 65,000 clones, roughly 84% being singletons. The source was PBMCs, collected before nivolumab (anti-PD-1) treatment. These receptor sequences come from a person aged 35 to 85 with oral cavity squamous cell carcinoma.

The chain employs TRBV5-1 and TRBJ2-3, with TRBD2 matching over 8 bases. The CDR3 runs to 15 residues. Germline V CDR1 and CDR2: SGHRS, YFSETQ. The V gene end was trimmed by 4 bases and the J gene end by 5 bases; junction bases not matched to a gene: 9. The DNA of the CDR3 is TGCGCCAGCAGCACCTCCGGGACTAGTGTAGATACGCAGTATTTT. This translates into CASSTSGTSVDTQYF.

This clone was seen more than once but under ten times. V and J are TRBV7-9 and TRBJ2-2; 8 nucleotides line up with TRBD2. The CDR3 sequence is 16 residues long. Germline V CDR1 and CDR2: SEHNR, FQNEAQ (reference sequence). With 1 base clipped from V and 5 bases from J, the junction kept 6 bases outside the gene matches. CDR3 DNA: TGTGCCAGCAGCTTAGGACTAGCGAGAGATACCGGGGAGCTGTTTTTT. Translation gives CASSLGLARDTGELFF.

The V gene is TRBV4-2, the J gene TRBJ2-2; a possible D gene is TRBD1 (6 bases). CDR1 and CDR2 from the germline V gene are LGHNA and YNFKEQ. Trimming took 4 bases from V and 0 from J, leaving 9 bases between them. This CDR3 is 15 amino acids long. CDR3 region: CASSPWTANTGELFF. CDR3 nucleotide sequence: TGTGCCAGCAGCCCTTGGACAGCGAACACCGGGGAGCTGTTTTTT.

This clone is categorized as medium-sized. The genes are TRBV2 and TRBJ1-5; D is uncertain. Trimming took off 10 bases at V and 1 base at J, with 11 bases between the two ends. This CDR3 contains 13 residues. Germline values: CDR1 SNHLY, CDR2 FYNNEI. The CDR3 here is CATKEVSNQPQHF. In nucleotides, the CDR3 is TGTGCCACAAAGGAGGTGAGCAATCAGCCCCAGCATTTT.

The genes are TRBV2 and TRBJ2-5; D unresolved. The CDR3 runs 13 residues. V lost 4 bases to trimming and J lost 4 bases, with 10 bases between them. Per the germline V gene, CDR1 is SNHLY and CDR2 is FYNNEI. CDR3 in amino acids: CASSVPVLETQYF. CDR3 coding DNA: TGTGCCAGCAGTGTCCCGGTGTTAGAGACCCAGTACTTC.

The CDR3 DNA sequence: TGTGCCAGCAGCTTTGGGACTAGCGGGAGGGGGGGTAATGAGCAGTTCTTC. Its translation: CASSFGTSGRGGNEQFF. J is TRBJ2-1 and V is TRBV5-4; TRBD2 matches 16 bases. Trimming took 2 bases from V and 7 from J; bases not matched to a gene: 6. Germline V lookup: CDR1 SGHNT, CDR2 YYREEE (reference sequence). The CDR3 has 17 amino acids.

CDR3 loop: CSAWTGLTNVLTF. The DNA of the CDR3 is TGCAGCGCCTGGACAGGGTTAACCAACGTCCTGACTTTC. V usage is TRBV29-1 and J usage is TRBJ2-6; 8 nucleotides match TRBD1. V was pared by 7 bases and J by 8 bases, with 7 bases of the junction left unmatched. Germline loops: CDR1 SQVTM, CDR2 ANQGSEA. The CDR3 is made up of 13 amino acids.

The rearrangement joins TRBV6-1 to TRBJ1-3, with D unresolved. The CDR3 runs 16 residues. Germline loops: CDR1 MNHNS, CDR2 SASEGT. Trimming shortened V by 1 base and J by 0 bases, and 10 bases separated the two germline ends. As DNA, the CDR3 is TGTGCCAGCAGTGAAGGGATTCGTCTCTCTGGAAACACCATATATTTT. Translating it yields CASSEGIRLSGNTIYF.

The sample holds one count of this clone. V gene TRBV6-1 combines with J gene TRBJ2-4; the D gene is possibly TRBD1 (5 bases). Germline-derived CDR1 and CDR2 are MNHNS and SASEGT. The CDR3 sequence is 16 residues long. Deletions cut 0 bases from V and 1 base from J, with 10 bases between. The DNA of the CDR3 is TGTGCCAGCAGTGAAGCGCAGGCAGGGGCCAAAAACATTCAGTACTTC. It translates to CASSEAQAGAKNIQYF.

V usage is TRBV7-9 and J usage is TRBJ2-1; 10 bases fit TRBD1. This CDR3 comprises 15 residues. V shed 5 bases and J 7 bases; nucleotides not matched to a gene: 8. Germline V gives CDR1 SEHNR, CDR2 FQNEAQ (reference sequence). The CDR3, as DNA: TGTGCCAGCAGCCGGGACAGGGGTCCCCTGAATGAGCAGTTCTTC. Translated, it gives CASSRDRGPLNEQFF.

The rearrangement uses TRBV15 and TRBJ2-7; a weak D match, TRBD1 (5 bases). V was clipped by 0 bases and J by 3 bases, with 12 bases between them. Germline CDR1 and CDR2: LNHNV and YYDKDF (reference sequence). This CDR3 comprises 15 residues. Written as DNA, the CDR3 is TGTGCCACCAGCAGAGATGGGGCAGGGATCTACGAGCAGTACTTC. Amino acids: CATSRDGAGIYEQYF.

The V gene is TRBV5-1, the J gene TRBJ1-5, with D tentatively TRBD1 (5 bases). The length of the CDR3 is 15 residues. CDR1 SGHRS and CDR2 YFSETQ come from the germline V gene. Between the trimmed V and J ends, which lost 4 bases and 8 bases, there was a span of 19 bases. CDR3 sequence reads: CASSPGAGPKEPQHF. DNA for the CDR3: TGCGCCAGCAGCCCTGGGGCAGGGCCTAAAGAGCCCCAGCATTTT.

The chain links TRBV11-2 to TRBJ1-1; 9 bases map to TRBD1. Looked up from germline, CDR1 is SGHAT and CDR2 is FQNNGV. The CDR3 contains 14 residues. J lost 4 bases, V lost 4 bases, and 4 bases had no gene match. The CDR3 sequence: CASSSGTGITEAFF. The CDR3 nucleotides are TGTGCCAGCAGCTCAGGGACAGGGATCACTGAAGCTTTCTTT.

The gene calls are TRBV5-1 and TRBJ1-1, with 8 bases matching TRBD1. Germline CDR1 is SGHRS and CDR2 is YFSETQ. After removal of 6 bases from V and 4 bases from J, the junction contained 8 bases not matched to a gene. The CDR3 has 14 residues. CDR3: CASTLSDRATEAFF. CDR3 nucleotides: TGCGCCAGCACCCTGTCGGACAGGGCCACTGAAGCTTTCTTT.

This clone was counted a few times. The rearrangement joins TRBV7-6 to TRBJ2-5; D is undetermined. Trimming removed 5 bases from V and 3 bases from J, with 10 bases in between. Germline CDR1 reads SGHVS; CDR2 reads FNYEAQ. CDR3 size: 13 residues. In DNA, the CDR3 is TGTGCCAGCAGCCCTGGGTGGAAAGAGACCCAGTACTTC. This encodes CASSPGWKETQYF.

The chain combines TRBV19 with TRBJ2-7; D is uncertain. The CDR3 extends over 14 amino acids. V was clipped by 3 bases and J by 0 bases, with 9 bases between them. The germline V gene has CDR1 LNHDA and CDR2 SQIVND (reference sequence). The CDR3 here is CASSMTAVSYEQYF. The DNA for the CDR3 is TGTGCCAGTAGTATGACCGCGGTCTCCTACGAGCAGTACTTC. Filled out from reference TRBV19 and TRBJ2-7, the complete variable domain reads DGGITQSPKYLFRKEGQNVTLSCEQNLNHDAMYWYRQDPGQGLRLIYYSQIVNDFQKGDIAEGYSVSREKKESFPLTVTSAQKNPTAFYLCASSMTAVSYEQYFGPGTRLTVT.

J is TRBJ2-3 and V is TRBV29-1; the D gene is possibly TRBD1 (6 bases). Looked up from germline, CDR1 is SQVTM and CDR2 is ANQGSEA. Trimming shortened V by 5 bases and J by 5 bases, and 8 bases separated the two germline ends. This CDR3 contains 11 residues. Written as DNA, the CDR3 is TGCAGCGTTTCGGACAGAGATACGCAGTATTTT. The encoded protein is CSVSDRDTQYF.

The V call is TRBV30, the J call TRBJ2-3; D may correspond to TRBD1 or TRBD2 (6 bases each). Germline V gene sequence: CDR1 GTSNPN, CDR2 SVGIG (reference sequence). The CDR3 consists of 15 residues. Trimming removed 7 bases at V and 2 bases at J, with 19 bases between. In DNA, the CDR3 is TGTGCCTCTCTGTACGGGGGCGGTTCCACAGATACGCAGTATTTT. It specifies CASLYGGGSTDTQYF.

This clone was counted a few times. The chain combines TRBV27 with TRBJ2-2; a possible D gene is TRBD1 (5 bases). Looked up from germline, CDR1 is MNHEY and CDR2 is SMNVEV (reference sequence). This CDR3 region has 14 residues. V was cut by 11 bases and J by 5 bases, with 18 bases left in between. The CDR3 spells CAGWGCGSTGELFF. As DNA, the CDR3 is TGTGCCGGGTGGGGCTGTGGAAGTACCGGGGAGCTGTTTTTT.

The rearrangement links TRBV5-5 to TRBJ1-5, with D possibly matching TRBD1 (5 bases). The length of the CDR3 is 14 residues. CDR1 and CDR2 (germline): SGHKS, YYEKEE (reference sequence). The germline V and J ends were trimmed by 0 bases and 7 bases, with 11 bases remaining between them. The CDR3 coding sequence is TGTGCCAGCAGCTTGGGGGGGGTCCAGCAGCCCCAGCATTTT. Amino acids: CASSLGGVQQPQHF.

The V and J genes are TRBV19 and TRBJ1-5; TRBD1 is a possible D gene (6 bases). This CDR3 has 12 amino acids. Germline V lookup: CDR1 LNHDA, CDR2 SQIVND (reference sequence). V lost 9 bases to trimming and J lost 7 bases, with 13 bases between them. In DNA form, the CDR3 reads TGTGCCAGCGCCACAGGGTACCAGCCCCAGCATTTT. Translating gives CASATGYQPQHF.

This clone appeared a few times. This chain uses TRBV7-9 with TRBJ2-3, with D hard to call. The germline gives CDR1 SEHNR, CDR2 FQNEAQ (reference sequence). Trimming stripped 5 bases from V and 6 bases from J, with 9 bases between. The CDR3 covers 12 residues. The CDR3 DNA sequence: TGTGCCAGCAGCCCCGGACCGGATACGCAGTATTTT. Translation gives CASSPGPDTQYF.

This chain connects TRBV21-1 to TRBJ1-2; TRBD1 reflects the table's D call only, with no check against the DNA. TRBV21-1 constitutes a pseudogene. The CDR3 runs to 14 residues. This CDR3 is CASSKGRQVYGYTF. The DNA of the CDR3 is TGTGCCAGCAGCAAGGGGCGTCAGGTCTATGGCTACACCTTC.

The chain uses TRBV5-4 and TRBJ2-1, with 9 positions matching TRBD1. With 4 bases clipped from V and 8 bases from J, the junction kept 7 bases outside the gene matches. The CDR3 has 14 residues. Germline CDR1 is SGHNT and CDR2 is YYREEE (reference sequence). The CDR3 loop is CASSARDREDEQFF. The DNA of the CDR3 is TGTGCCAGCAGCGCGCGGGACAGGGAGGATGAGCAGTTCTTC.